Below, one T cell receptor beta chain is given with its context. Antigen: not known. The sample is drawn from a study of identical twins. Donors uniformly comprised healthy Caucasians. General observations from the study: Cord blood's abundant beta clonotypes had fewer insertions, unlike memory repertoires. Diverse VJ usage suggested most zero-insertion clonotypes were not invariant T cells.

CDR3 length: 16 residues. Germline CDR1 KGHDR, CDR2 SFDVKD. J was trimmed by 7 bases and V by 4 bases; bases with no gene match: 8. From the 5' RACE reads, TCRdb called clonotypes with MiXCR, one entry per CDR3 protein. The top ten clones hold around 10% of a sample with a few hundred thousand distinct CDR3 sequences, less than 20% of them seen once. The rearrangement uses TRBV24-1 and TRBJ2-1, with 11 bases aligning to TRBD1. Input material: naive T cells sorted from blood. This TCR derives from a man in his fifties in good health. CDR3 nucleotide sequence: TGTGCCACCAGTGAATCCGGGACAGGGGGGATGAATGAGCAGTTCTTC. Its translation: CATSESGTGGMNEQFF.